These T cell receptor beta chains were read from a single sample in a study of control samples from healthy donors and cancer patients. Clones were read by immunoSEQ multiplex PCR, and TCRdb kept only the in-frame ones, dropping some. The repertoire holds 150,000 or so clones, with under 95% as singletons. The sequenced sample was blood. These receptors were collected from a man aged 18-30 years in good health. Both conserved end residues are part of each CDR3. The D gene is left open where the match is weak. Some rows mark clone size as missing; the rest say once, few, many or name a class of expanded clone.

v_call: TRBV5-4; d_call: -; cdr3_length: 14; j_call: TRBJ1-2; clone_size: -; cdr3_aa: CASSPTSANYGYTF; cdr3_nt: TGTGCCAGCAGCCCCACGTCAGCTAACTATGGCTACACCTTC
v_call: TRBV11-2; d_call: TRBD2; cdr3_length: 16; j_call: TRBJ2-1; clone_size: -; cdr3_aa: CASSSIVGGGAHEQFF; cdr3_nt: TGTGCCAGCAGCTCCATAGTCGGCGGGGGGGCCCATGAGCAGTTCTTC
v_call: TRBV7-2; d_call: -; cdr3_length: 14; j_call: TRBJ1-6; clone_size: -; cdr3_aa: CASSPDTDNSPLHF; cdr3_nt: TGTGCCAGCAGCCCGGACACCGATAATTCACCCCTCCACTTT
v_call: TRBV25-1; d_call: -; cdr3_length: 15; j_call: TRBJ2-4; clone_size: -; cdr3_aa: CASSGKAPAKNIQYF; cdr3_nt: TGTGCCAGCAGTGGAAAAGCACCAGCCAAAAACATTCAGTACTTC
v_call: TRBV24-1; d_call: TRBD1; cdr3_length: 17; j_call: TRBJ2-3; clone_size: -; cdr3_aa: CATSDLGDRGPIDTQYF; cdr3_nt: TGTGCCACCAGTGATTTGGGGGACAGGGGGCCTATAGATACGCAGTATTTT
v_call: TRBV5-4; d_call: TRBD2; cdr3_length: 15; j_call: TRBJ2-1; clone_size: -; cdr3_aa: CASSGTSGAYNEQFF; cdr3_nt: TGTGCCAGCAGCGGCACTAGCGGGGCCTACAATGAGCAGTTCTTC
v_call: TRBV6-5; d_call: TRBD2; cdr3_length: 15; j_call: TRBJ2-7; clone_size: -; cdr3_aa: CASSYSKGLGDEQYF; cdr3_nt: TGTGCCAGCAGTTACTCGAAGGGACTAGGAGACGAGCAGTACTTC
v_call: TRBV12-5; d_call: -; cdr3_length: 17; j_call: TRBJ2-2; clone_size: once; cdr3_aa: CASGLVPVGAGTGELFF; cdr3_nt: TGTGCTAGTGGTTTGGTACCGGTGGGGGCTGGCACCGGGGAGCTGTTTTTT
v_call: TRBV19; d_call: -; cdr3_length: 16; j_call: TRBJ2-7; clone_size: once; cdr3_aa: CASSIDLAIGAYEQYF; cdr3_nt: TGTGCCAGTAGTATAGATTTGGCCATCGGAGCCTACGAGCAGTACTTC
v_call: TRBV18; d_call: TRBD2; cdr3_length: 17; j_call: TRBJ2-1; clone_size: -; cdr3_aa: CASSHGPTSGGVNEQFF; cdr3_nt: TGTGCCAGCTCACACGGCCCGACTAGCGGGGGGGTCAACGAGCAGTTCTTC
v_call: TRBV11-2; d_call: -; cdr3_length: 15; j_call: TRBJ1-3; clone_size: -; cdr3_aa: CASSLVPASANTIYF; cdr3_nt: TGTGCCAGCAGCTTAGTCCCAGCTTCTGCAAACACCATATATTTT
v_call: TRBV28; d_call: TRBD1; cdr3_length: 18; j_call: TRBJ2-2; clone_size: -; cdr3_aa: CASSFGGYRQGGTGELFF; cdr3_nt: TGTGCCAGCAGTTTTGGCGGGTACCGACAGGGTGGCACCGGGGAGCTGTTTTTT
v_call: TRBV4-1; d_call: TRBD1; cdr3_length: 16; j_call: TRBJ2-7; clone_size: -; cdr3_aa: CASSQDRGYEAYEQYF; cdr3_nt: TGCGCCAGCAGCCAAGACAGGGGGTATGAGGCCTACGAGCAGTACTTC
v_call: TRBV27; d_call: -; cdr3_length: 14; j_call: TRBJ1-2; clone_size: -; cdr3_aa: CASSFQATNYGYTF; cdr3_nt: TGTGCCAGCAGTTTTCAAGCCACTAACTATGGCTACACCTTC
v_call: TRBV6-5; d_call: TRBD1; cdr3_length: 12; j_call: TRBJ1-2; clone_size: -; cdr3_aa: CASSRDRGGYTF; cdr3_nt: TGTGCCAGCAGCCGCGACAGGGGTGGCTACACCTTC
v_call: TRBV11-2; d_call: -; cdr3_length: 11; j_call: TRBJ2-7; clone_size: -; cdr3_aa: CASSSIYEQYF; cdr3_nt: TGTGCCAGCAGCTCTATCTACGAGCAGTACTTC
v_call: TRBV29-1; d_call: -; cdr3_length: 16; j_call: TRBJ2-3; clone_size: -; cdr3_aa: CSVTGPDVRWSDTQYF; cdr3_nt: TGCAGCGTGACCGGACCCGACGTGCGGTGGTCAGATACGCAGTATTTT
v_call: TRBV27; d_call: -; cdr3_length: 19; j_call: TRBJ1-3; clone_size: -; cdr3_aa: CASSLKTIVLFFSFNTIYF; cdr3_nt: TGTGCCAGCAGTTTGAAGACGATCGTTCTATTTTTTTCTTTCAACACCATATATTTT
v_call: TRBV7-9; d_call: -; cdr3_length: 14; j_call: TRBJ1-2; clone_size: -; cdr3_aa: CASSSQGVSDGYTF; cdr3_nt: TGTGCCAGCAGCTCACAGGGTGTATCTGATGGCTACACCTTC
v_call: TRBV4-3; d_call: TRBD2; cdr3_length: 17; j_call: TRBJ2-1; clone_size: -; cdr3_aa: CASSQDLERGYYNEQFF; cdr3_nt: TGCGCCAGCAGCCAAGATCTGGAGCGGGGGTACTACAATGAGCAGTTCTTC
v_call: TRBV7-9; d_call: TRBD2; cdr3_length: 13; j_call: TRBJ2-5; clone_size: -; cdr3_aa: CASSFASGETQYF; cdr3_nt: TGTGCCAGCAGCTTCGCTAGCGGAGAGACCCAGTACTTC
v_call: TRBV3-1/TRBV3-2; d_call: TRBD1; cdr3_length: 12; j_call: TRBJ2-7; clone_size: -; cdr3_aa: CASSPGTGQQYF; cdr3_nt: TGTGCCAGCAGCCCCGGGACAGGCCAGCAGTACTTC
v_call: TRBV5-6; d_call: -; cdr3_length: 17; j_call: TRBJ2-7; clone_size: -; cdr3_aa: CASSLLVGGGSGYEQYF; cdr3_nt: TGTGCCAGCAGCTTGTTGGTTGGGGGAGGCAGTGGCTACGAGCAGTACTTC
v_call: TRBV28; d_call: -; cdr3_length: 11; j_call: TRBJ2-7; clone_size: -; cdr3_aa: CASSEGYEQYF; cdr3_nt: TGTGCCAGCAGTGAGGGCTACGAGCAGTACTTC
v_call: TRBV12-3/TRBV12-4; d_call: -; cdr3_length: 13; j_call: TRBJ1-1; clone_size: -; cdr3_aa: CASSLLTEGEAFF; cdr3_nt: TGTGCCAGCAGCCTACTTACCGAGGGGGAAGCTTTCTTC
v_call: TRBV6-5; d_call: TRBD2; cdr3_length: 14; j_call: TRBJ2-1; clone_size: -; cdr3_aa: CASRRLAGPPEQFF; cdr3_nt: TGTGCCAGCAGGAGACTAGCGGGACCGCCTGAGCAGTTCTTC
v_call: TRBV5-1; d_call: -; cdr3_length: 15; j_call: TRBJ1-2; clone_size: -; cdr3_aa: CASSLRSDPNYGYTF; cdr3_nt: TGCGCCAGCAGCTTGAGGTCTGACCCTAACTATGGCTACACCTTC
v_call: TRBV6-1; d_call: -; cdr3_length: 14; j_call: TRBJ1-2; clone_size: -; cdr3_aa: CASSEGGGYYGYTF; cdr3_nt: TGTGCCAGCAGTGAAGGGGGAGGGTACTATGGCTACACCTTC
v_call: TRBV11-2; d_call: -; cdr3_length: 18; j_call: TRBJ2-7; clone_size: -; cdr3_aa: CASSLGALLDPTSYEQYF; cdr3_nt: TGTGCCAGCAGCTTAGGGGCCCTTCTGGACCCTACCTCATACGAGCAGTACTTC
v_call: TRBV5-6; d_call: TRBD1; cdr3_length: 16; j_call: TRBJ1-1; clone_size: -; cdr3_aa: CASSRTGGSLNTEAFF; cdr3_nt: TGTGCCAGCAGCCGGACAGGGGGTTCCCTGAACACTGAAGCTTTCTTT
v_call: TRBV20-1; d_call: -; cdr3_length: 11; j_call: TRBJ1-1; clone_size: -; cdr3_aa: CSASPAQFAFF; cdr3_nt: TGCAGTGCTAGCCCCGCACAGTTTGCTTTCTTT
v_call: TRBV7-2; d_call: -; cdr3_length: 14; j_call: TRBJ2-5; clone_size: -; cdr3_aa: CASSLVGGRETQYF; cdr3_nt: TGTGCCAGCAGCTTGGTGGGGGGGCGAGAGACCCAGTACTTC
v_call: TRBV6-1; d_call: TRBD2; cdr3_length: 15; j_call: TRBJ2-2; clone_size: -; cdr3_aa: CASSELAGDTGELFF; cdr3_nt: TGTGCCAGCAGTGAACTGGCGGGGGACACCGGGGAGCTGTTTTTT
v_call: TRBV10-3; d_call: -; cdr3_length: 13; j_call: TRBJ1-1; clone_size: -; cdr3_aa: CATSSGWNTEAFF; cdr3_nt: TGTGCCACGTCGTCGGGGTGGAACACTGAAGCTTTCTTT
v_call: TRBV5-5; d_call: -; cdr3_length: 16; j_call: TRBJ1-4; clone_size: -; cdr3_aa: CASSLVTASTNEKLFF; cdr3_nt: TGTGCCAGCAGCTTGGTGACGGCCTCGACTAATGAAAAACTGTTTTTT
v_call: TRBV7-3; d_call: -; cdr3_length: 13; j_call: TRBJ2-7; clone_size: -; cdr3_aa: CASSSPPALEIYF; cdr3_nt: TGTGCCAGCAGCTCACCCCCAGCTCTCGAGATCTACTTC
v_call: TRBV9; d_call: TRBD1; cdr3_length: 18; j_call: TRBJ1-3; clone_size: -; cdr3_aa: CASSFTTGTGGPGDTIYF; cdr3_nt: TGTGCCAGCAGCTTCACCACCGGGACAGGGGGCCCTGGAGACACCATATATTTT
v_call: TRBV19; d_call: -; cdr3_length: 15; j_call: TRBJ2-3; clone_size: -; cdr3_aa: CASSLLGGQTDTQYF; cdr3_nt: TGTGCCAGTAGTCTCCTGGGAGGTCAGACAGATACGCAGTATTTT
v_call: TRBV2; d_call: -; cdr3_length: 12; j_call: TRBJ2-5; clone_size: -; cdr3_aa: CASTAVQETQYF; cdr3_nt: TGTGCCAGCACGGCAGTCCAAGAGACCCAGTACTTC
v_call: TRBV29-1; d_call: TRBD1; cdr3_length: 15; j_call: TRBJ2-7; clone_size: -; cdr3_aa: CSVEDGDSSAYEQYF; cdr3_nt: TGCAGCGTTGAAGATGGGGACAGTTCCGCCTACGAGCAGTACTTC
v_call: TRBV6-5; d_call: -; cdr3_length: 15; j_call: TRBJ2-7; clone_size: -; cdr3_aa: CASSYSFSHSYEQYF; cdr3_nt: TGTGCCAGCAGTTACTCGTTTAGCCACTCCTACGAGCAGTACTTC
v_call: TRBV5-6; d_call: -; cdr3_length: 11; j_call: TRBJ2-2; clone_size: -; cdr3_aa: CASSGFGELFF; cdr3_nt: TGTGCCAGCAGCGGGTTCGGGGAGCTGTTTTTT
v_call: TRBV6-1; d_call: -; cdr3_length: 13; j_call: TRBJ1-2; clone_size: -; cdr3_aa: CASSEAALRGYTF; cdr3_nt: TGTGCCAGCAGTGAAGCGGCGTTGAGAGGCTACACCTTC
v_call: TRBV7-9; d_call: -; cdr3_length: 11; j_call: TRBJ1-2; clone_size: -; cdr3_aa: CASEKAGDYTF; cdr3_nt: TGTGCCAGCGAAAAGGCAGGGGACTACACCTTC
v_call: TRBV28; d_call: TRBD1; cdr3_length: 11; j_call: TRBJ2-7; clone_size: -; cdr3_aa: CAIGTAYGQYF; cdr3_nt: TGTGCCATAGGGACAGCTTACGGGCAGTACTTC
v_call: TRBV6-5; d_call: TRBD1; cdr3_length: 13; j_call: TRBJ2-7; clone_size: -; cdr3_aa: CASSPGQGNEQYF; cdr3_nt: TGTGCCAGCAGTCCGGGACAGGGGAACGAGCAGTACTTC
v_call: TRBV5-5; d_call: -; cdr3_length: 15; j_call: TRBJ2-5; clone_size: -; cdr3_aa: CASSLRGQLWETQYF; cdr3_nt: TGTGCCAGCAGCTTGCGGGGCCAGCTCTGGGAGACCCAGTACTTC
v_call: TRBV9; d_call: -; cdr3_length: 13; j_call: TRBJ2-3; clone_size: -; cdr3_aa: CASSVSSTDTQYF; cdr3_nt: TGTGCCAGCAGCGTCTCTAGCACAGATACGCAGTATTTT
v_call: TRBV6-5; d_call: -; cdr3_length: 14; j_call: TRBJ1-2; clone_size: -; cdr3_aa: CASSTGDGLQGYTF; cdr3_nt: TGTGCCAGCAGTACCGGGGACGGTCTTCAGGGCTACACCTTC
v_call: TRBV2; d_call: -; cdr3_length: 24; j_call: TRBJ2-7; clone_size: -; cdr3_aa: CASSEAGPRFPSTSSTSRFHEQYF; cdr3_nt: -
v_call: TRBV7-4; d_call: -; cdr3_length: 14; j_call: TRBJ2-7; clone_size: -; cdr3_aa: CASSLSGTAYEQYF; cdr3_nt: TGTGCCAGCAGCTTAAGCGGGACAGCCTACGAGCAGTACTTC
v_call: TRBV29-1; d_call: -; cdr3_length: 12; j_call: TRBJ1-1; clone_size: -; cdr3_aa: CSVSTMSTEAFF; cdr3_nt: TGCAGCGTCAGCACGATGAGCACTGAAGCTTTCTTT
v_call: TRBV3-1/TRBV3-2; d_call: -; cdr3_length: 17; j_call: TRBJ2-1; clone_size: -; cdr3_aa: CASSQEYYRTTYNEQFF; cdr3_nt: TGTGCCAGCAGCCAAGAATACTATAGGACAACCTACAATGAGCAGTTCTTC
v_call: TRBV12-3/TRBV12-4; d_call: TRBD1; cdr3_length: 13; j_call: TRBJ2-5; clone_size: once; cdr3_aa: CASSPQGAETQYF; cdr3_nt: TGTGCCAGCAGCCCCCAGGGGGCAGAGACCCAGTACTTC
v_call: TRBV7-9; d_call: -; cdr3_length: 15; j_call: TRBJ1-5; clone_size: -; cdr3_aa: CASSAGTPLNQPQHF; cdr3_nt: TGTGCCAGCAGCGCCGGGACCCCGCTCAATCAGCCCCAGCATTTT
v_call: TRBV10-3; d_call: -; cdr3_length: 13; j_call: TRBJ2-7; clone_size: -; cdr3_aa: CAAWAGATYEQYF; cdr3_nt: TGTGCCGCCTGGGCGGGGGCCACCTACGAGCAGTACTTC
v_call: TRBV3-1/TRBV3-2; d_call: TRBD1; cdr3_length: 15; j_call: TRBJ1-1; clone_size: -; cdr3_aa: CASSQTPQGAAEAFF; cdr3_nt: TGTGCCAGCAGCCAAACACCCCAGGGGGCGGCTGAAGCTTTCTTT